This T cell receptor beta chain comes out of a study of shared clonotypes between healthy human individuals. Deep-level settings were used for running the assay. As processed by the authors: ImmunoSEQ supplied junction-only sequences lacking quality scores, so filtering was different. Sequenced by immunoSEQ multiplex PCR; TCRdb stores in-frame clones only, minus some. From that table come the V and J calls and clone size; the DNA was used to work out D and trimming. Seen here are some 2,100,000 clones, under 97% observed once, and the top ten hold more than 0.1%. Trimming shortened V by 4 bases and J by 3 bases, and 14 bases separated the two germline ends. Per germline, CDR1 MNHNY and CDR2 SVGAGI (reference sequence). CDR3 size: 15 residues.

Sequenced sample: naive CD4+ T cells sorted from blood. As for subset: CD45RA+ positively selected. The TCR comes from a young man in good health. The chain recombines TRBV6-6 with TRBJ2-3; a weak D match, TRBD2 (6 bases). The CDR3 DNA sequence: TGTGCCAGCAGTTCGGGGCGGGATGGAACAGATACGCAGTATTTT. Translation gives CASSSGRDGTDTQYF.